This T cell receptor beta chain was recorded in a study of control samples from healthy donors and cancer patients. Some clones are missing from TCRdb's copy, which holds only in-frame ones; the method was immunoSEQ multiplex PCR. The repertoire consists of 53,000 or so clones, with 75% to 90% occurring once and the leading ten covering around 15%. The CDR3 consists of 16 residues. The V end lost 2 bases, the J end lost 2 bases, and 14 bases lay between the germline ends. From germline, CDR1 is KGHSH and CDR2 LQKENI. This clone showed up just once. This receptor was obtained from a man aged 55 to 70 with head and neck cancer. The genes are TRBV18 and TRBJ2-3; D remains ambiguous. The sequenced material came from PBMCs. The CDR3 region has the DNA TGTGCCAGCTCACCATTAGACCTCCAAATCACAGATACGCAGTATTTT. This encodes CASSPLDLQITDTQYF.